The T cell receptor beta chain described here comes from a study of T-cell reconstitution after alpha-beta-depleted transplantation in children. Overall study results and limits: Several hundred graft clones that had expanded were reportedly the source of alpha-beta T cells about two months after transplant. T-cell counts and diversity at one year following transplant were attributed mainly to newly produced T cells. Recipient T cells and thymic progenitors that survived were the source of the high TCRbeta diversity seen at day 60 in some patients.

It was with unique molecular identifiers that the TCRbeta library was prepared. A single record per CDR3 protein comes from TCRdb applying MiXCR to the PCR reads. Of about 980,000 distinct CDR3 sequences listed, about 30% are singletons. Trimming at V came to 3 bases and at J to 0 bases, leaving 1 base not matched to a gene. The germline CDR1 and CDR2 sequences are LGHNA and YSLEER. The CDR3 loop spans 15 amino acids. Only a few counts were recorded for this clonotype. As yet, its antigen is unknown. V is TRBV4-3 and J is TRBJ2-4, with 8 bases matching TRBD1. The clonotype comes from a boy under three years old who had a stem cell transplant for SCID, so the T cells may come from the graft donor. Sequenced material: PBMCs, mostly from graft donor cells, taken 360 days after TCRalphabeta/CD19-depleted stem cell transplant. CDR3 sequence reads: CASSQDRVAKNIQYF. CDR3 nucleotides: TGCGCCAGCAGCCAGGACAGGGTAGCCAAAAACATTCAGTACTTC.